This T cell receptor beta chain derives from a study of T cell changes during pregnancy in multiple sclerosis. Data came from immunoSEQ multiplex PCR; TCRdb stores just in-frame clones and leaves some out. The data hold about 70,000 clones, with roughly 94% observed a single time. The CDR3 length is 13 residues. V was cut by 5 bases and J by 1 base, with 9 bases left in between. From germline, CDR1 is PRHDT and CDR2 FYEKMQ (reference sequence). Sequencing used peripheral blood, obtained in the third trimester of pregnancy. The gene calls are TRBV13 and TRBJ2-7; D remains unclear. The receptor was isolated from a female donor with multiple sclerosis, enrolled in a pregnancy study. CDR3 sequence reads: CASSTPRSYEQYF. In nucleotides, the CDR3 is TGTGCCAGCAGCACGCCCAGGTCCTACGAGCAGTACTTC.